This T cell receptor (beta chain) came from a study of blood T cell repertoires in COVID-19. Study as a whole: The cDNA or gDNA used as material had been derived from T cells, B-cell-depleted T cells, or PBMCs.

Individuals drawn from 24 US areas were roughly 18 to 89 years old. Assignments of participants to cohorts depended upon their own reported clinical history. Recovered status applied to Cohort 3 donors who had two consecutive negative PCRs. It also applied to those with clearance or with symptom resolution. Sequencing was performed with immunoSEQ multiplex PCR; in TCRdb, only in-frame clones are kept and a portion is missing. Of 490,000 or so clones in the sample, roughly 90% were seen once. The CDR3 has 14 amino acids. V dropped 5 bases and J dropped 11 bases, with 16 bases sitting between them. The germline gives CDR1 SEHNR, CDR2 FQNEAQ (reference sequence). This clone was recorded only once.

This rearrangement joins TRBV7-9 to TRBJ1-6, with TRBD1 as a possible D gene (6 bases). The sequenced material came from PBMCs or T cells enriched from blood (not recorded which). This clonotype was obtained from a woman in her thirties or forties who had recovered from COVID-19. The CDR3 is CASSPVLGGAPLHF. DNA of the CDR3: TGTGCCAGCAGCCCCGTACTAGGGGGAGCACCCCTCCACTTT.